The 15 T cell receptor beta chains listed next were all sequenced from one sample in a study of CD8+ T cells in alopecia areata. Investigators isolated RNA and reverse transcribed it into cDNA to act as the sequencing template. Clones were read by immunoSEQ multiplex PCR, and TCRdb kept only the in-frame ones, dropping some. The repertoire holds about 190,000 clones, less than 70% seen once, with roughly 1.3% in the top ten. The treatment denotes: oral pan-JAK inhibitor, 5-10 mg twice daily. The input for sequencing was CD4+ T cells sorted from blood, taken at week 49, from a patient treated with tofacitinib. Receptor source: a human donor with alopecia areata.

The chain is built from TRBV29-1 and TRBJ1-1; D unresolved. Germline CDR1 reads SQVTM; CDR2 reads ANQGSEA. V gave up 0 bases and J gave up 11 bases, with 7 bases separating them. This CDR3 is 10 amino acids long. The CDR3 region has the DNA TGCAGCGTTGAAGAGATCGTGGCTTTCTTT. This sequence encodes CSVEEIVAFF.

A remark on this clone: Other DNA variants within this sample encode the same CDR3. The CDR3 coding sequence is TGCAGCGTTGATCGCACAGGCAACACTGAAGCTTTCTTT. This translates into CSVDRTGNTEAFF. The chain has TRBV29-1 and TRBJ1-1; maybe TRBD1 (5 bases). Per germline, CDR1 SQVTM and CDR2 ANQGSEA. The germline V and J ends were trimmed by 3 bases and 2 bases, with 10 bases remaining between them. The length of the CDR3 is 13 residues. Looking up the rest from reference TRBV29-1 and TRBJ1-1 gives the full variable domain: SAVISQKPSRDICQRGTSLTIQCQVDSQVTMMFWYRQQPGQSLTLIATANQGSEATYESGFVIDKFPISRPNLTFSTLTVSNMSPEDSSIYLCSVDRTGNTEAFFGQGTRLTVV.

This clone showed up just a few times. The chain uses TRBV10-3 and TRBJ2-5; D uncertain. Trimming cost V 10 bases and J 1 base, with 7 bases left between them. The CDR3 loop spans 11 amino acids. CDR1 and CDR2 from the germline V gene are ENHRY and SYGVKD. CDR3 nucleotide sequence: TGTGCCACGGCAGCCCAAGAGACCCAGTACTTC. It is translated as CATAAQETQYF.

J is TRBJ2-5 and V is TRBV5-1; D gene ambiguous. The ends were cut back, 4 bases at V and 3 bases at J, with 13 bases in the middle. Germline values: CDR1 SGHRS, CDR2 YFSETQ. This CDR3 has 14 amino acids. CDR3 sequence reads: CASSPTTGEETQYF. CDR3 nucleotides: TGCGCCAGCAGCCCGACGACCGGAGAAGAGACCCAGTACTTC.

The V and J genes are TRBV29-1 and TRBJ2-4, with 10 bases that match TRBD1. J gave up 0 bases and V 6 bases, and 8 bases lay outside the gene matches. The CDR3 runs to 16 residues. Germline values: CDR1 SQVTM, CDR2 ANQGSEA. The CDR3 region has the DNA TGCAGCGTCCGGGACAGGGGCCCTCTAGCCAAAAACATTCAGTACTTC. Encoded protein: CSVRDRGPLAKNIQYF.

This rearrangement joins TRBV6-1 to TRBJ2-6, with D possibly matching TRBD1 (6 bases). With 10 bases removed from V and 2 bases from J, the gap between germline ends came to 15 bases. The CDR3 contains 15 residues. CDR1 is MNHNS, CDR2 SASEGT, per germline. As DNA, the CDR3 is TGTGCCATCCACAGGGTCCCGGCTGGGGCCAACGTCCTGACTTTC. Protein: CAIHRVPAGANVLTF.

V is TRBV2 and J is TRBJ2-1, with TRBD2 identical over 10 bases. From germline, CDR1 is SNHLY and CDR2 FYNNEI. This CDR3 region has 14 residues. V was pared by 5 bases and J by 3 bases, with 1 base of the junction left unmatched. The CDR3 region is CASSLAGGYNEQFF. CDR3 coding DNA: TGTGCCAGCAGTTTAGCGGGGGGCTACAATGAGCAGTTCTTC.

The rearrangement links TRBV29-1 to TRBJ2-7; 8 nucleotides agree with TRBD1. After removal of 3 bases from V and 3 bases from J, the junction contained 4 bases not matched to a gene. Germline lookup yields CDR1 SQVTM and CDR2 ANQGSEA. The CDR3 is 13 residues long. CDR3 DNA: TGCAGCGTTGACTTAACAGGGGGCTACGAGCAGTACTTC. Translation gives CSVDLTGGYEQYF.

The V and J genes are TRBV29-1 and TRBJ2-3; 10 bases agree with TRBD2. CDR3 size: 15 residues. The J segment lost 3 bases and the V segment lost 5 bases, leaving 8 bases of the junction unmatched. CDR1 is SQVTM and CDR2 is ANQGSEA in the germline V gene. CDR3 DNA sequence: TGCAGCGTTCATGAAAGTAGCGGGGGGACAGATACGCAGTATTTT. Residues: CSVHESSGGTDTQYF.

This clone was seen a few times. This chain links TRBV29-1 with TRBJ1-4; 7 positions match TRBD1. This CDR3 has 13 amino acids. J was trimmed by 7 bases and V by 4 bases; bases with no gene match: 6. CDR1 SQVTM and CDR2 ANQGSEA come from the germline V gene. Here the CDR3 reads CSVGQGRSEKLFF. CDR3 sequence (DNA): TGCAGCGTTGGACAGGGACGGTCTGAAAAACTGTTTTTT. The full variable domain, in which reference TRBV29-1 and TRBJ1-4 provide the parts outside the CDR3, is SAVISQKPSRDICQRGTSLTIQCQVDSQVTMMFWYRQQPGQSLTLIATANQGSEATYESGFVIDKFPISRPNLTFSTLTVSNMSPEDSSIYLCSVGQGRSEKLFFGSGTQLSVL.

The chain has TRBV11-2 and TRBJ1-5; D unclear. Germline CDR1 is SGHAT and CDR2 is FQNNGV. CDR3 length: 13 residues. V lost 3 bases to trimming and J lost 4 bases, with 7 bases between them. The CDR3 DNA reads as TGTGCCAGCAGCTTGGGATCGAATCAGCCCCAGCATTTT. Amino acids: CASSLGSNQPQHF.

The chain recombines TRBV6-6 with TRBJ1-2; D gene unclear. Germline loops: CDR1 MNHNY, CDR2 SVGAGI (reference sequence). The CDR3 sequence is 14 residues long. Between the trimmed V and J ends, which lost 1 base and 6 bases, there was a span of 12 bases. CDR3 loop: CASSYLNGGDGYTF. CDR3 nucleotide sequence: TGTGCCAGCAGTTACTTAAACGGTGGGGATGGCTACACCTTC.

A remark on this clone: Additional DNA sequences in this sample encode the identical CDR3. V usage is TRBV9 and J usage is TRBJ1-1; D gene ambiguous. This CDR3 has 13 residues. Germline CDR1 SGDLS, CDR2 YYNGEE. The V gene lost 0 bases and the J gene lost 2 bases, with 5 bases spanning the gap. CDR3 in DNA: TGTGCCAGCAGCGTAGCCGGAAACACTGAAGCTTTCTTT. This translates into CASSVAGNTEAFF.

The genes are TRBV6-5 and TRBJ1-2, with a weak D call TRBD1 (6 bases). V was trimmed by 2 bases and J by 7 bases, leaving 8 bases between them. The CDR3 contains 12 residues. Germline V gives CDR1 MNHEY, CDR2 SVGAGI. The CDR3 is CASSYRGTGYTF. The CDR3 DNA reads as TGTGCCAGCAGTTACAGGGGGACTGGCTACACCTTC.

CDR3 loop: CASSLRAEDTQYF. For the CDR3, the DNA is TGTGCCAGCAGTTTAAGGGCAGAGGATACGCAGTATTTT. The chain recombines TRBV27 with TRBJ2-3; D remains ambiguous. CDR3 size: 13 residues. V was pared by 2 bases and J by 6 bases, with 9 bases between. CDR1 and CDR2 from the germline V gene are MNHEY and SMNVEV (reference sequence).